This T cell receptor beta chain was captured by sequencing in a study of T cells in Graves' hyperthyroidism and ophthalmopathy. In the case of this clonotype: Its antigen is as yet unknown.

From germline, CDR1 is SGDLS and CDR2 YYNGEE. The CDR3 runs to 17 residues. V lost 2 bases and J lost 6, with 20 bases in between. Notes on the study in general: Through a model of 13 V-J features, ophthalmopathy was separated from stable hyperthyroidism.

Exclusion of patients followed from uncontrolled infection, other autoimmune disease, pregnancy or lactation. Used for diagnoses were clinical symptoms, serum thyroxine and TRAb, thyroid ultrasound and orbital computed tomography. The source material, RNA transcripts, was used to amplify TCR beta CDR3 regions. The study used the HTBI primer set for a first-round RT-PCR of the TCR CDR3. TCRdb analysed the multiplex PCR reads with MiXCR anew, one entry per CDR3 protein. The sample lists approximately 300,000 distinct CDR3 sequences; over 15% were seen once. This TCR derives from a woman between 55 and 75 years old with Graves' ophthalmopathy. Sequencing was performed on blood. The genes are TRBV9 and TRBJ2-2, with D unclear. The CDR3, as DNA: TGTGCCAGCAGCGTGACCCCCGACGTGATGTTCTCCGGGGAGCTGTTTTTT. Translation: CASSVTPDVMFSGELFF. The variable domain in full, completed from reference TRBV9 and TRBJ2-2, reads DSGVTQTPKHLITATGQRVTLRCSPRSGDLSVYWYQQSLDQGLQFLIQYYNGEERAKGNILERFSAQQFPDLHSELNLSSLELGDSALYFCASSVTPDVMFSGELFFGEGSRLTVL.